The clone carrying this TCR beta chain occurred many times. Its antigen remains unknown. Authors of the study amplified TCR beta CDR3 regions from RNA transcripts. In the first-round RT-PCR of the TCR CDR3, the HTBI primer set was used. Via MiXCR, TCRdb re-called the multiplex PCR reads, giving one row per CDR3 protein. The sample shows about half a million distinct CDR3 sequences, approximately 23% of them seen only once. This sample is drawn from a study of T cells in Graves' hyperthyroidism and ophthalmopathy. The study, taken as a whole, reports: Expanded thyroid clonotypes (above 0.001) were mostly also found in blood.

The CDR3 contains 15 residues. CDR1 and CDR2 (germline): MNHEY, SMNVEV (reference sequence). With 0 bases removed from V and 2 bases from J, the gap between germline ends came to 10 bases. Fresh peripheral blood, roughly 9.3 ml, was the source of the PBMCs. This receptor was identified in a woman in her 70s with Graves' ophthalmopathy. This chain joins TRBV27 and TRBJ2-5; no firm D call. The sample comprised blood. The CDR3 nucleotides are TGTGCCAGCAGTTTATCGGCCACCACGCAAGAGACCCAGTACTTC. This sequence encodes CASSLSATTQETQYF.